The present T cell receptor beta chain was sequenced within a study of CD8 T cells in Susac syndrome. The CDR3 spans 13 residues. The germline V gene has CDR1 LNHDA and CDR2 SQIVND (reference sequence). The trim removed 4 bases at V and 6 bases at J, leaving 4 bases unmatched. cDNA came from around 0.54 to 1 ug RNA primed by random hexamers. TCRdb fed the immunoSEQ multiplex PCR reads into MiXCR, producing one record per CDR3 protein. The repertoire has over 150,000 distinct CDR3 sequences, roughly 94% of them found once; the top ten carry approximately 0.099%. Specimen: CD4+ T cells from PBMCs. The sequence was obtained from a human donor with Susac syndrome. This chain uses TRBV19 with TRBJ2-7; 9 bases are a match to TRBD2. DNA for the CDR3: TGTGCCAGTAGTAGCGGGAGGGCCTCCGAGCAGTACTTC. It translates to CASSSGRASEQYF.